This TCR beta chain was captured by sequencing in a study of OX40 agonist ivuxolimab in advanced cancers. Germline V gene data show CDR1 as LNHDA and CDR2 as SQIVND (reference sequence). The CDR3 runs 14 residues. V was pared by 2 bases and J by 2 bases, with 8 bases between. Generated by immunoSEQ multiplex PCR, the TCRdb table keeps only in-frame clones and is missing some. The sample has tens of thousands of clones, around 88% seen once; the top ten hold 28%. The material was CD4+ or CD8+ T cells sorted from blood, obtained in a trial of the OX40 agonist ivuxolimab. This rearrangement joins TRBV19 to TRBJ2-3; D unclear. The sequence was obtained from an adult with an advanced solid tumor such as melanoma, head and neck, liver or kidney cancer. CDR3 loop: CASSIMADTDTQYF. CDR3 bases: TGTGCCAGTAGTATAATGGCTGACACAGATACGCAGTATTTT.